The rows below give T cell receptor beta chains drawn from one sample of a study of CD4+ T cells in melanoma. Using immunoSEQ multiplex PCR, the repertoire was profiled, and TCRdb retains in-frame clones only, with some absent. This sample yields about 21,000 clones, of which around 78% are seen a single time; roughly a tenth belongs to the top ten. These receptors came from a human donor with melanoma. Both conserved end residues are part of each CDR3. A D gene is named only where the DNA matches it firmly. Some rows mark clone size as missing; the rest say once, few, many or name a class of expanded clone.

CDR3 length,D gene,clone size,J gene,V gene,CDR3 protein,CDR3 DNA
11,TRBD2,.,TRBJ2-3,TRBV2,CASSRGVTQYF,TGTGCCAGCAGTCGGGGGGTTACGCAGTATTTT
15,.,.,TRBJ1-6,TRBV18,CASSPSAGKNSPLHF,TGTGCCAGCTCACCGTCGGCCGGGAAAAATTCACCCCTCCACTTT
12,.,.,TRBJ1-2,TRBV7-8,CASSLGGDGYTF,TGTGCCAGCAGCTTAGGGGGGGATGGCTACACCTTC
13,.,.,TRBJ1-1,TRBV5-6,CASSRGPSKGAFF,TGTGCCAGCAGCCGGGGACCCTCGAAGGGGGCTTTCTTT
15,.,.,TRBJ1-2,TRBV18,CASSPQDQAVGGYTF,TGTGCCAGCTCACCCCAGGATCAGGCAGTGGGTGGCTACACCTTC
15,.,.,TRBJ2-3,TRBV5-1,CASSFRGRREDTQYF,TGCGCCAGCAGCTTCCGGGGAAGACGGGAAGATACGCAGTATTTT
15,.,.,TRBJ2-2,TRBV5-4,CASRWAKGDTGELFF,TGTGCCAGCAGGTGGGCCAAGGGTGACACCGGGGAGCTGTTTTTT
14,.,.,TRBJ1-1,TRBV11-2,CASSLGVGNTEAFF,TGTGCCAGCAGCTTAGGGGTGGGGAACACTGAAGCTTTCTTT
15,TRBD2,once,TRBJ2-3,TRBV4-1,CASSQARAGGPGQYF,TGCGCCAGCAGCCAAGCGAGGGCGGGGGGGCCGGGGCAGTATTTT
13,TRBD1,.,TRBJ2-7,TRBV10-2,CASRGQGGDEQYF,TGCGCCAGCAGAGGACAGGGGGGAGACGAGCAGTACTTC
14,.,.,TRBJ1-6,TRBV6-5,CASKSGSYNSPLHF,TGTGCCAGCAAATCGGGGTCCTATAATTCACCCCTCCACTTT
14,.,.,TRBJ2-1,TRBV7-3,CASSPTGSYNEQFF,TGTGCCAGCAGCCCTACCGGGAGCTACAATGAGCAGTTCTTC
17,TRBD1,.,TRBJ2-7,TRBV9,CASSVSPRTGITYEQYF,TGTGCCAGCAGCGTAAGCCCCCGGACAGGGATCACCTACGAGCAGTACTTC
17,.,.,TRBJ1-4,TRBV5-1,CARRPRQPGRKNEKLFF,TGCGCCAGACGACCAAGGCAACCGGGACGGAAAAATGAAAAACTGTTTTTT
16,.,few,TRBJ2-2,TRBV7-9,CASSPPYRTSRGELFF,TGTGCCAGCAGCCCCCCTTACCGGACCTCCCGAGGGGAGCTGTTTTTT
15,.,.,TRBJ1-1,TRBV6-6,CASSDRTEMNTEAFF,TGTGCCAGCAGTGACCGGACAGAAATGAACACTGAAGCTTTCTTT
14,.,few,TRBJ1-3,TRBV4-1,CASSRNMGTNTIYF,TGCGCCAGCAGCCGCAATATGGGGACGAACACCATATATTTT
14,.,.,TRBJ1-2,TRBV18,CASSPRDTGYGYTF,TGTGCCAGCTCACCAAGAGACACAGGGTATGGCTACACCTTC
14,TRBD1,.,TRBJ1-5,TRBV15,CATSRQGDNQPQHF,TGTGCCACCAGCAGACAGGGGGACAATCAGCCCCAGCATTTT
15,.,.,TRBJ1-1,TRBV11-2,CASSLAAGQNTEAFF,TGTGCCAGCAGCTTAGCGGCGGGCCAGAACACTGAAGCTTTCTTT
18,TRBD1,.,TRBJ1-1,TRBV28,CASSLLWDRVYMNTEAFF,TGTGCCAGCAGTCTCCTATGGGACAGGGTTTACATGAACACTGAAGCTTTCTTT
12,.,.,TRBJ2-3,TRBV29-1,CSGVGSTDTQYF,TGCAGCGGAGTCGGCAGCACAGATACGCAGTATTTT
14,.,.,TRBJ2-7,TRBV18,CASSPPTDKYEQYF,TGTGCCAGCTCACCACCTACCGACAAATACGAGCAGTACTTC
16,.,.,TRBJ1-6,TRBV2,CASSTRWAEYNSPLHF,TGTGCCAGCAGTACACGTTGGGCCGAGTATAATTCACCCCTCCACTTT
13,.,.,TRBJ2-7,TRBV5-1,CASSLVVDGEQYF,TGCGCCAGCAGCTTGGTGGTCGATGGCGAGCAGTACTTC
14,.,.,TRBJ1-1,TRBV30,CAWSVGADNTEAFF,TGTGCCTGGAGTGTGGGGGCGGATAACACTGAAGCTTTCTTT
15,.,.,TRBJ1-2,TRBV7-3,CASSPGHRPQGGYTF,TGTGCCAGCAGCCCTGGCCACAGGCCCCAGGGGGGCTACACCTTC
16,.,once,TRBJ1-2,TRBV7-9,CASSRSSVGRKYGYTF,TGTGCCAGCAGCCGCTCGTCGGTGGGTCGAAAGTATGGCTACACCTTC
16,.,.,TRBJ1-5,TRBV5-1,CASSIYRFDSNQPQHF,TGCGCCAGCAGCATTTACAGGTTTGATAGCAATCAGCCCCAGCATTTT
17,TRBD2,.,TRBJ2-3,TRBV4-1,CASSQGGAGGGTDTQYF,TGCGCCAGCAGCCAAGGGGGAGCGGGGGGCGGCACAGATACGCAGTATTTT
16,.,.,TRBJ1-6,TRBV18,CASSPQGRPGLSPLHF,TGTGCCAGCTCACCACAAGGTCGTCCAGGGCTTTCACCCCTCCACTTT
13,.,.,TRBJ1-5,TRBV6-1,CASSEVPNQPQHF,TGTGCCAGCAGTGAAGTTCCCAATCAGCCCCAGCATTTT
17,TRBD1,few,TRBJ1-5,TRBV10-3,CAITYRDRQYSNQPQHF,TGTGCCATCACCTACAGGGACAGACAATATAGCAATCAGCCCCAGCATTTT
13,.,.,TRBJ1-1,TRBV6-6,CASSRGRRTEAFF,TGTGCCAGCAGTCGGGGGCGCCGGACTGAAGCTTTCTTT
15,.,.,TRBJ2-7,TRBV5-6,CASTLESQPSYEQYF,TGTGCCAGCACCCTGGAGAGCCAGCCCTCCTACGAGCAGTACTTC
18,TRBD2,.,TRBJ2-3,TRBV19,CASSIGRTSGRGTDTQYF,TGTGCCAGTAGTATCGGGAGGACCAGCGGCCGAGGCACAGATACGCAGTATTTT
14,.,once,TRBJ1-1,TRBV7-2,CASRPNYKGTEAFF,TGTGCCAGCAGGCCTAACTACAAGGGGACTGAAGCTTTCTTT
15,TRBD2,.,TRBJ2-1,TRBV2,CASSERSGGWSEQFF,TGTGCCAGCAGTGAAAGAAGCGGGGGGTGGAGTGAGCAGTTCTTC
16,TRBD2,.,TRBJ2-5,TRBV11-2,CASSPQGAGVGETQYF,TGTGCCAGCAGCCCCCAAGGAGCGGGGGTGGGTGAGACCCAGTACTTC
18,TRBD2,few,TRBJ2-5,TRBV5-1,CASSLGIAGGLGMETQYF,TGCGCCAGCAGCTTAGGAATAGCGGGGGGGCTCGGGATGGAGACCCAGTACTTC
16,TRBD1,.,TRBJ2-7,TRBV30,CAWSGFPGQGIGEQYF,TGTGCCTGGTCTGGATTTCCCGGACAGGGTATTGGGGAGCAGTACTTC
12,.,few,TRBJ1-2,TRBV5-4,CATQDRSHGYTF,TGTGCCACCCAGGACAGAAGTCATGGCTACACCTTC
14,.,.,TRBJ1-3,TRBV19,CASSTGATGNTIYF,TGTGCCAGTAGTACAGGGGCTACTGGAAACACCATATATTTT
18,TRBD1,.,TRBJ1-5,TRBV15,CATSRVRGGGYSNQPQHF,TGTGCCACCAGCAGAGTCAGGGGGGGTGGATATAGCAATCAGCCCCAGCATTTT
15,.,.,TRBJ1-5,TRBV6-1,CASISPGYSNQPQHF,TGTGCCAGCATCTCGCCCGGTTATAGCAATCAGCCCCAGCATTTT
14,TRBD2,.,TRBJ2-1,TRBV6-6,CASRTSGGRNEQFF,TGTGCCAGCCGGACTAGCGGGGGGAGGAATGAGCAGTTCTTC
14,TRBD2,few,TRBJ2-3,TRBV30,CARTSGMSTDTQYF,TGTGCCCGGACTAGCGGGATGTCAACAGATACGCAGTATTTT
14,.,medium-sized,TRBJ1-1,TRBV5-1,CASSHHIDRNEAFF,TGCGCCAGCAGCCACCACATTGACAGGAATGAAGCTTTCTTT
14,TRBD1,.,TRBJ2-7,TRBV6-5,CASGSGGFSYEQYF,TGTGCCAGCGGTTCAGGGGGCTTCTCCTACGAGCAGTACTTC
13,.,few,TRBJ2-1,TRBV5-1,CASSPPDAHEQFF,TGCGCCAGCAGCCCTCCGGACGCACATGAGCAGTTCTTC
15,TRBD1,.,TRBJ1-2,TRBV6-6,CASSYKNDRAYGYTF,TGTGCCAGCAGTTACAAAAACGACAGGGCTTATGGCTACACCTTC
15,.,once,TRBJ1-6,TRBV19,CASSLHEVGSSPLHF,TGTGCCAGTAGTTTACATGAAGTGGGGTCTTCACCCCTCCACTTT
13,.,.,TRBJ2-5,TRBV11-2,CASSGRLQETQYF,TGTGCCTCAAGCGGTCGGCTGCAAGAGACCCAGTACTTC
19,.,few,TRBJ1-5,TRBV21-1,CASSSPLENDKHSNQPQHF,TGTGCCAGCAGCAGTCCCCTGGAAAACGATAAACATAGCAATCAGCCCCAGCATTTT